These 4 T cell receptor beta chains originate from one sample sequenced in a study of T cells in Graves' hyperthyroidism and ophthalmopathy. Template material for amplifying TCR beta CDR3 regions consisted of RNA transcripts. The HTBI primer set was used in a first-round RT-PCR of the TCR CDR3. TCRdb processed the multiplex PCR reads anew with MiXCR; each CDR3 protein has one entry. The sample yields 750,000 to 900,000 distinct CDR3 sequences, 35% to 40% seen once. The sample taken for sequencing was blood. These receptor sequences come from a man between 18 and 29 years old with Graves' hyperthyroidism.

This clonotype was recorded many times. This rearrangement joins TRBV25-1 to TRBJ2-5; D might be TRBD1 (6 bases). CDR1 is MGHDK, CDR2 SYGVNS, per germline. This CDR3 is built from 15 residues. Trimming removed 3 bases at V and 5 bases at J, with 16 bases between. The CDR3 loop is CASSDDRTVWETQYF. The DNA for the CDR3 is TGTGCCAGCAGTGATGATCGGACAGTCTGGGAGACCCAGTACTTC.

V and J are TRBV19 and TRBJ1-1; 11 nucleotides match TRBD1. V was pared by 6 bases and J by 5 bases, with 8 bases of the junction left unmatched. CDR3 length equals 15 residues. Germline V lookup: CDR1 LNHDA, CDR2 SQIVND (reference sequence). CDR3 nucleotides: TGTGCCAGTAGATTCCGGGACAGGGGGGAAACTGAAGCTTTCTTT. It translates to CASRFRDRGETEAFF.

This clonotype showed up many times. The chain carries TRBV2 and TRBJ2-2; TRBD1 aligns across 8 bases. The V gene end was trimmed by 6 bases and the J gene end by 4 bases; junction bases not matched to a gene: 4. This CDR3 is 14 amino acids long. Germline assignment: CDR1 SNHLY and CDR2 FYNNEI. CDR3 coding DNA: TGTGCCAGCAGAAAGACAGGGGTCACCGGGGAGCTGTTTTTT. Translated, it gives CASRKTGVTGELFF.

The V gene is TRBV10-3, the J gene TRBJ2-7; no clear D gene. Germline V gives CDR1 ENHRY, CDR2 SYGVKD. The V and J ends lost 6 bases and 1 base respectively, with 7 bases between them. This CDR3 is 12 amino acids long. The CDR3 loop is CAISGTSYEQYF. The CDR3 DNA follows: TGTGCCATCAGCGGTACGTCCTACGAGCAGTACTTC.